The subject of this entry is one TCR beta chain. Its antigen remains unknown. This CDR3 is built from 15 residues. The germline V and J ends were trimmed by 2 bases and 7 bases, with 15 bases remaining between them. Germline values: CDR1 SGHTA, CDR2 FQGNSA. This entry is derived from a study of T cell responses to AZD1222 COVID-19 vaccine. Regarding the study as a whole: Just a handful of AZD1222 recipients tested seropositive at baseline.

Generated by immunoSEQ multiplex PCR, the TCRdb table keeps only in-frame clones and is missing some. Of 90,000 to 100,000 clones listed, 70% to 85% are singletons. This rearrangement joins TRBV7-2 to TRBJ1-5; D is perhaps TRBD1 (5 bases). The starting material was peripheral blood, obtained 28 days after the second AZD1222 dose. This clonotype was obtained from an adult who received the AZD1222 COVID-19 vaccine. This CDR3 reads CASSLRAGTAQPQHF. As DNA, the CDR3 is TGTGCCAGCAGCTTAAGGGCAGGGACGGCGCAGCCCCAGCATTTT.